What follows are 31 T cell receptor beta chains derived from one specimen sequenced in a study of technical replicates of blood from several donors. Clones were sequenced by immunoSEQ multiplex PCR, and TCRdb holds only the in-frame ones, with some missing. The sample lists 60,000 to 90,000 clones, around 95% occurring once. Sequences were obtained from T cells isolated from PBMCs. The receptors were sampled from a human donor in good health.

The gene calls are TRBV6-1 and TRBJ1-1; 8 bases are a match to TRBD1. The CDR3 has 14 amino acids. The germline CDR1 and CDR2 sequences are MNHNS and SASEGT. The trim removed 5 bases at V and 4 bases at J, leaving 6 bases unmatched. The CDR3 DNA sequence: TGTGCCAGCAGTTTTACAGGGGGAGGCACTGAAGCTTTCTTT. As protein: CASSFTGGGTEAFF.

This chain connects TRBV15 to TRBJ1-2, with 10 positions matching TRBD1. Germline V gene lookup returns CDR1 LNHNV and CDR2 YYDKDF (reference sequence). This CDR3 has 16 amino acids. J was trimmed by 1 base and V by 2 bases; bases with no gene match: 4. CDR3 protein: CATSRRDRGHNYGYTF. The CDR3 nucleotides read TGTGCCACCAGCAGAAGAGACAGGGGGCATAACTATGGCTACACCTTC.

V and J are TRBV5-1 and TRBJ1-1; perhaps TRBD1 as D (5 bases). With 4 bases removed from V and 1 base from J, the gap between germline ends came to 5 bases. The germline gives CDR1 SGHRS, CDR2 YFSETQ. CDR3 size: 12 residues. The chain's CDR3 is CASSDRNTEAFF. CDR3 in DNA: TGCGCCAGCAGCGACAGGAACACTGAAGCTTTCTTT.

V is TRBV5-1 and J is TRBJ1-2; 7 nucleotides align to TRBD1. This CDR3 comprises 16 residues. Germline assignment: CDR1 SGHRS and CDR2 YFSETQ. J was trimmed by 1 base and V by 1 base; bases with no gene match: 7. This CDR3 reads CASSLPHGTDNYGYTF. In nucleotides, the CDR3 is TGCGCCAGCAGCTTGCCCCATGGGACAGATAACTATGGCTACACCTTC.

The gene calls are TRBV2 and TRBJ1-1; weak D call: TRBD1 (5 bases). The CDR3 has 12 residues. The germline V gene has CDR1 SNHLY and CDR2 FYNNEI. The V end lost 6 bases, the J end lost 4 bases, and 9 bases lay between the germline ends. The CDR3 loop reads CASRGAPTEAFF. CDR3 sequence (DNA): TGTGCCAGCAGAGGGGCGCCCACTGAAGCTTTCTTT.

This clone was seen a single time. The chain employs TRBV6-1 and TRBJ1-5, with D unresolved. Germline CDR1 and CDR2: MNHNS and SASEGT. CDR3 size: 13 residues. Trimming pared 2 bases from V and 3 bases from J, leaving 5 bases between. CDR3 nucleotides: TGTGCCAGCAGTGAATCTTCCAATCAGCCCCAGCATTTT. This translates into CASSESSNQPQHF.

V gene TRBV6-6 combines with J gene TRBJ2-4; D not resolved. Germline V lookup: CDR1 MNHNY, CDR2 SVGAGI (reference sequence). The CDR3 is 15 residues long. With 5 bases removed from V and 0 bases from J, the gap between germline ends came to 11 bases. CDR3 coding DNA: TGTGCCAGCAGTACAACAGTCCTAGCCAAAAACATTCAGTACTTC. This gives the protein CASSTTVLAKNIQYF.

Concerning this clone: The sample holds other DNA sequences that translate to the same CDR3. V is TRBV27 and J is TRBJ2-7; 13 positions match TRBD2. Germline trimming cut 2 bases from V and 4 bases from J; bases unmatched to any gene: 2. The CDR3 length is 15 residues. CDR1 MNHEY and CDR2 SMNVEV come from the germline V gene (reference sequence). CDR3 sequence: CASSLATSGRYEQYF. As DNA, the CDR3 is TGTGCCAGCAGTTTAGCGACTAGCGGGAGGTACGAGCAGTACTTC.

This clone showed up just once. The V call is TRBV19, the J call TRBJ1-1; D is undetermined. The CDR3 is made up of 15 amino acids. CDR1 LNHDA and CDR2 SQIVND come from the germline V gene (reference sequence). The V end was cut by 8 bases, the J end by 3 bases, with 19 bases between. The CDR3, as DNA: TGTGCCAGTTTAAATTTCGGGGAAAAGGACACTGAAGCTTTCTTT. Translating gives CASLNFGEKDTEAFF.

This clone was seen once. This chain links TRBV7-6 with TRBJ1-4; TRBD1 agrees at 7 bases. The CDR3 loop spans 15 amino acids. Germline V gene sequence: CDR1 SGHVS, CDR2 FNYEAQ. Unmatched junction bases numbered 6, after V lost 4 bases and J lost 4 bases. As DNA, the CDR3 is TGTGCCAGCAGCTCAGGGACAGCAGATAATGAAAAACTGTTTTTT. Protein: CASSSGTADNEKLFF.

The CDR3, as DNA: TGCGCCAGCAGCTTGGCCAGCACAGGCACTGAAGCTTTCTTT. Protein sequence: CASSLASTGTEAFF. The gene calls are TRBV5-1 and TRBJ1-1, with a weak D call TRBD1 (5 bases). V was cut by 0 bases and J by 4 bases, with 10 bases left in between. CDR3 length equals 14 residues. Germline V gene sequence: CDR1 SGHRS, CDR2 YFSETQ.

CDR3 DNA sequence: TGTGCCAGCAGCTTAAACCGGGACTACATCTACGAGCAGTACTTC. Amino acid sequence: CASSLNRDYIYEQYF. The chain joins TRBV11-2 to TRBJ2-7; 7 bases align to TRBD2. Germline values: CDR1 SGHAT, CDR2 FQNNGV. The CDR3 spans 15 residues. V was clipped by 2 bases and J by 3 bases; unmatched bases: 7. The entire variable domain, with the rest obtained from reference TRBV11-2 and TRBJ2-7, is as follows: EAGVAQSPRYKIIEKRQSVAFWCNPISGHATLYWYQQILGQGPKLLIQFQNNGVVDDSQLPKDRFSAERLKGVDSTLKIQPAKLEDSAVYLCASSLNRDYIYEQYFGPGTRLTVT.

The chain has TRBV10-3 and TRBJ1-1; TRBD1 matches at 7 bases. Germline trimming cut 8 bases from V and 0 bases from J; bases unmatched to any gene: 3. CDR3 length equals 13 residues. Per the germline V gene, CDR1 is ENHRY and CDR2 is SYGVKD. CDR3 protein: CAIEGQLNTEAFF. The DNA for the CDR3 is TGTGCCATCGAGGGACAGCTGAACACTGAAGCTTTCTTT.

CDR3 region: CASRGLATSTDTQYF. For the CDR3, the DNA is TGTGCCAGCAGAGGACTAGCAACTAGCACAGATACGCAGTATTTT. V is TRBV6-5 and J is TRBJ2-3; 8 nucleotides agree with TRBD2. V trimming: 6 bases; J trimming: 0 bases; junction bases outside the gene matches: 5. The CDR3 consists of 15 residues. Germline V gene data show CDR1 as MNHEY and CDR2 as SVGAGI.

V usage is TRBV27 and J usage is TRBJ1-2; possible D gene TRBD1, 5 bases. Germline CDR1 is MNHEY and CDR2 is SMNVEV (reference sequence). V gave up 4 bases and J gave up 0 bases, with 15 bases separating them. The CDR3 runs to 16 residues. CDR3 residues: CASSYSGARSNYGYTF. The CDR3 region has the DNA TGTGCCAGCAGTTACAGCGGGGCCCGATCTAACTATGGCTACACCTTC.

This chain links TRBV18 with TRBJ1-1, with D tentatively TRBD1 (6 bases). CDR3 size: 14 residues. The germline CDR1 and CDR2 sequences are KGHSH and LQKENI. Trimming pared 1 base from V and 4 bases from J, leaving 10 bases between. DNA of the CDR3: TGTGCCAGCTCACCACAACAGGGAAGCACTGAAGCTTTCTTT. It specifies CASSPQQGSTEAFF.

This chain links TRBV5-6 with TRBJ1-1; D perhaps matches TRBD1 (6 bases). V was clipped by 2 bases and J by 1 base, with 9 bases between them. Germline lookup yields CDR1 SGHDT and CDR2 YYEEEE. CDR3 length: 14 amino acids. In nucleotides, the CDR3 is TGTGCCAGCAGCTTTCCGGACAGGAACACTGAAGCTTTCTTT. Encoded protein: CASSFPDRNTEAFF.

This clone was observed a few times. The chain carries TRBV29-1 and TRBJ2-7; a weak D match, TRBD1 (6 bases). Trimming left V 5 bases short and J 0 bases short, with 11 bases between. CDR1 is SQVTM, CDR2 ANQGSEA, per germline. This CDR3 is built from 13 residues. For the CDR3, the DNA is TGCAGCGTTAGGACAGTAAGCTCCTACGAGCAGTACTTC. Its protein product is CSVRTVSSYEQYF.

This clone came up a few times. The chain couples TRBV5-4 to TRBJ1-2; maybe TRBD1 (5 bases). The CDR3 runs to 13 residues. CDR1 and CDR2 from the germline V gene are SGHNT and YYREEE (reference sequence). Trimming took 2 bases from V and 8 from J, leaving 13 bases between them. The chain's CDR3 is CASSFSGLGGYTF. CDR3 nucleotide sequence: TGTGCCAGCAGCTTTTCAGGGTTGGGCGGCTACACCTTC.

This clone was seen more than once but under ten times. The chain links TRBV11-2 to TRBJ1-1; D gene unclear. CDR1 is SGHAT and CDR2 is FQNNGV in the germline V gene. The CDR3 runs to 13 residues. Trimming left V 3 bases short and J 4 bases short, with 9 bases between. The CDR3 protein is CASSFLRVTEAFF. In nucleotides, the CDR3 is TGTGCCAGCAGCTTCCTGAGGGTCACTGAAGCTTTCTTT.

The chain uses TRBV6-6 and TRBJ1-1, with D perhaps TRBD1 (5 bases). Per the germline V gene, CDR1 is MNHNY and CDR2 is SVGAGI (reference sequence). V lost 7 bases to trimming and J lost 5 bases, with 14 bases between them. The CDR3 has 13 amino acids. The DNA of the CDR3 is TGTGCCAGCACCCTCGGGGAGGGGACTGAAGCTTTCTTT. Translated: CASTLGEGTEAFF.

The CDR3 loop is CATGPLGGTQYF. Here the CDR3 DNA reads TGTGCCACTGGGCCCCTCGGAGGGACCCAGTACTTC. The rearrangement links TRBV19 to TRBJ2-5, with TRBD2 as a possible D gene (5 bases). Looked up from germline, CDR1 is LNHDA and CDR2 is SQIVND (reference sequence). CDR3 length: 12 residues. The V gene lost 10 bases and the J gene lost 7 bases, with 16 bases spanning the gap.

The genes are TRBV15 and TRBJ2-1; 7 positions match TRBD2. The CDR3 length is 17 residues. Germline CDR1 is LNHNV and CDR2 is YYDKDF (reference sequence). V trimming: 1 base; J trimming: 1 base; junction bases outside the gene matches: 7. This CDR3 reads CATSRGRTSSSYNEQFF. CDR3 nucleotides: TGTGCCACCAGCAGAGGGAGGACTAGTAGTTCCTACAATGAGCAGTTCTTC.

The chain carries TRBV14 and TRBJ2-7; no firm D call. The CDR3 is made up of 13 amino acids. Looked up from germline, CDR1 is SGHDN and CDR2 is FVKESK. Deletions cut 4 bases from V and 6 bases from J, with 13 bases between. The CDR3 DNA reads TGTGCCAGCAGCCCGAAACGTAACAGCGAGCAGTACTTC. Translation: CASSPKRNSEQYF.

The chain recombines TRBV30 with TRBJ2-2; TRBD2 agrees at 8 bases. J lost 3 bases, V lost 4 bases, and 4 bases had no gene match. In germline, CDR1 is GTSNPN, CDR2 SVGIG (reference sequence). The CDR3 runs 14 residues. The CDR3, as DNA: TGTGCCTGGATTAGCGGGGCCTACACCGGGGAGCTGTTTTTT. It codes for CAWISGAYTGELFF.

The chain has TRBV9 and TRBJ2-7; 11 bases are a match to TRBD1. CDR3 length: 16 amino acids. The junction had 7 bases not matched to a gene; V was cut back by 0 bases and J by 5 bases. Per the germline V gene, CDR1 is SGDLS and CDR2 is YYNGEE. Here the CDR3 reads CASSVVAGQGADEQYF. The CDR3 DNA sequence: TGTGCCAGCAGCGTAGTAGCAGGACAGGGGGCCGACGAGCAGTACTTC.

V and J are TRBV5-1 and TRBJ1-2, with 7 bases identical to TRBD1. Germline lookup yields CDR1 SGHRS and CDR2 YFSETQ. The CDR3 length is 15 residues. The V and J ends lost 4 bases and 7 bases, in that order; junction bases with no gene match: 13. The CDR3, as DNA: TGCGCCAGCAGCCTGGGACAGCCAGGCGCCGGTGGCTACACCTTC. Amino acid sequence: CASSLGQPGAGGYTF. Based on the CDR3 plus reference TRBV5-1 and TRBJ1-2, the full variable domain is KAGVTQTPRYLIKTRGQQVTLSCSPISGHRSVSWYQQTPGQGLQFLFEYFSETQRNKGNFPGRFSGRQFSNSRSEMNVSTLELGDSALYLCASSLGQPGAGGYTFGSGTRLTVV.

The V call is TRBV27, the J call TRBJ2-1; TRBD2 agrees at 8 bases. With V trimmed by 1 base and J by 5 bases, 7 bases remained unmatched. The CDR3 runs to 16 residues. Per germline, CDR1 MNHEY and CDR2 SMNVEV (reference sequence). Written as DNA, the CDR3 is TGTGCCAGCAGTTTATTTCCGGGACTAGGACACAATGAGCAGTTCTTC. It codes for CASSLFPGLGHNEQFF.

The chain recombines TRBV10-1 with TRBJ2-1; 10 nucleotides agree with TRBD1. CDR3 length equals 16 residues. Germline V gene data show CDR1 as WNHNN and CDR2 as SYGVQD (reference sequence). Trimming removed 2 bases from V and 12 bases from J; junction bases left unmatched: 13. CDR3 in DNA: TGCGCCAGCAGTGAGACGGGACAGGGGACGCGAGAACGGCAGTTCTTC. Translated: CASSETGQGTRERQFF.

This clone was seen only once. The chain combines TRBV10-3 with TRBJ1-2; 11 bases are shared with TRBD1. The CDR3 runs 19 residues. V shed 3 bases, J shed 4 bases, and the junction held 16 bases outside the gene matches. Germline lookup yields CDR1 ENHRY and CDR2 SYGVKD. CDR3 in amino acids: CAISDPSDRGPTLGYGYTF. CDR3 sequence (DNA): TGTGCCATCAGTGACCCATCGGACAGGGGGCCGACTCTAGGCTATGGCTACACCTTC.

V is TRBV28 and J is TRBJ2-7; TRBD1 agrees at 7 bases. The CDR3 has 14 residues. Germline assignment: CDR1 MDHEN and CDR2 SYDVKM. Trimming at V came to 5 bases and at J to 6 bases, leaving 10 bases not matched to a gene. Here the CDR3 reads CASSPGQAGFEQYF. The CDR3 DNA sequence: TGTGCCAGCAGTCCTGGACAGGCCGGTTTCGAGCAGTACTTC.